One sample yielded the 21 T cell receptor beta chains listed below, sequenced in a study of T cell changes during pregnancy in multiple sclerosis. Using immunoSEQ multiplex PCR, the repertoire was profiled, and TCRdb retains in-frame clones only, with some absent. Counted here are tens of thousands of clones, over 80% occurring once; the ten biggest clones make up roughly 0.76%. The starting material was CD4+ T cells from peripheral blood mononuclear cells, obtained in the first trimester of pregnancy. The receptor source for this set is a female donor with multiple sclerosis, enrolled in a pregnancy study.

The rearrangement joins TRBV11-2 to TRBJ1-3; the match to TRBD1 covers 7 bases. V trimming: 3 bases; J trimming: 2 bases; junction bases outside the gene matches: 7. The CDR3 runs to 16 residues. Germline V gene sequence: CDR1 SGHAT, CDR2 FQNNGV. The CDR3 sequence is CASSFGQDATGNTIYF. As DNA, the CDR3 is TGTGCCAGCAGCTTCGGACAGGACGCAACTGGAAACACCATATATTTT.

The rearrangement joins TRBV6-1 to TRBJ1-5; no clear D. Germline-derived CDR1 and CDR2 are MNHNS and SASEGT. The CDR3 totals 21 residues. Trimming took off 0 bases at V and 4 bases at J, with 28 bases between the two ends. The CDR3 reads CASSEASVWQVPLGHNQPQHF. The CDR3 DNA follows: TGTGCCAGCAGTGAAGCATCCGTGTGGCAGGTACCCCTTGGCCATAATCAGCCCCAGCATTTT.

The chain is built from TRBV11-2 and TRBJ2-7; 8 bases fit TRBD2. Germline V gives CDR1 SGHAT, CDR2 FQNNGV. Trimming at V came to 5 bases and at J to 6 bases, leaving 9 bases not matched to a gene. The CDR3 extends over 14 amino acids. CDR3 loop: CASSITRGAGEQYF. The DNA of the CDR3 is TGTGCCAGCAGCATAACGCGGGGGGCGGGCGAGCAGTACTTC.

A single count supports this clone. The chain carries TRBV2 and TRBJ1-1, with 9 bases fitting TRBD1. J was trimmed by 3 bases and V by 5 bases; bases with no gene match: 7. CDR3 size: 15 residues. The germline gives CDR1 SNHLY, CDR2 FYNNEI. CDR3: CASSRDRAGYTEAFF. As DNA, the CDR3 is TGTGCCAGCAGTCGGGACAGGGCTGGGTACACTGAAGCTTTCTTT. The complete variable domain, with remaining parts taken from reference TRBV2 and TRBJ1-1, reads EPEVTQTPSHQVTQMGQEVILRCVPISNHLYFYWYRQILGQKVEFLVSFYNNEISEKSEIFDDQFSVERPDGSNFTLKIRSTKLEDSAMYFCASSRDRAGYTEAFFGQGTRLTVV.

In the case of this clone: Mismatch with germline at one junction end may stem from a read error. The genes are TRBV7-2 and TRBJ2-7, with 12 bases aligning to TRBD2. The CDR3 sequence is 14 residues long. Germline-derived CDR1 and CDR2 are SGHTA and FQGNSA. CDR3 nucleotides: TGTGCCAGCAGTTCGGGACTAGCGGGTTCCCACAAGCACTTC. Its protein is CASSSGLAGSHKHF.

J is TRBJ1-4 and V is TRBV5-6; 9 bases line up with TRBD1. CDR3 size: 15 residues. CDR1 and CDR2 from the germline V gene are SGHDT and YYEEEE. J gave up 4 bases and V 2 bases, and 3 bases lay outside the gene matches. CDR3 in amino acids: CASSFLDRGNEKLFF. DNA for the CDR3: TGTGCCAGCAGCTTTTTGGACAGGGGTAATGAAAAACTGTTTTTT.

The chain is built from TRBV7-3 and TRBJ2-7; 11 positions match TRBD1. Unmatched junction bases numbered 8, after V lost 5 bases and J lost 2 bases. CDR1 is SGHTA, CDR2 FQGTGA, per germline. The CDR3 has 16 amino acids. The CDR3 region is CASSPSGQGAPYEQYF. The CDR3 coding sequence is TGTGCCAGCAGCCCATCCGGACAGGGGGCTCCCTACGAGCAGTACTTC.

The CDR3 DNA sequence: TGCAGCGGATCCGTAGCGGGGGATTCCTACGAGCAGTACTTC. Translating it yields CSGSVAGDSYEQYF. The J gene is TRBJ2-7, the V gene TRBV29-1; TRBD2 aligns across 9 bases. Germline V lookup: CDR1 SQVTM, CDR2 ANQGSEA. There are 14 residues in the CDR3. V shed 7 bases and J 1 base; nucleotides not matched to a gene: 8.

The chain combines TRBV5-1 with TRBJ1-2; no clear D. The germline gives CDR1 SGHRS, CDR2 YFSETQ. This CDR3 is 15 amino acids long. Between the trimmed V and J ends, which lost 2 bases and 4 bases, there was a span of 15 bases. CDR3 coding DNA: TGCGCCAGCAGCTTCGGAGGTAACGTAGGCTATGGCTACACCTTC. Translation: CASSFGGNVGYGYTF.

The chain joins TRBV11-1 to TRBJ2-1, with 10 positions matching TRBD2. Germline lookup yields CDR1 SGHAT and CDR2 FQDESV (reference sequence). The CDR3 consists of 17 residues. V was pared by 2 bases and J by 1 base, with 5 bases of the junction left unmatched. CDR3 sequence reads: CASSLYSGGRSYNEQFF. The DNA for the CDR3 is TGTGCCAGCAGCTTATATAGCGGGGGGCGTTCCTACAATGAGCAGTTCTTC.

As to this clone: The junction differs from germline at one of its ends, possibly a read error. The rearrangement uses TRBV2 and TRBJ1-3; 7 bases are shared with TRBD1. This CDR3 has 15 amino acids. Germline CDR1 and CDR2: SNHLY and FYNNEI. The CDR3 loop reads CASTLQGRTGNTIYF. The CDR3 region has the DNA TGTGCCAGCACCCTACAGGGGAGGACTGGCAACACCATATATTTT. The full variable domain, rest sourced from reference TRBV2 and TRBJ1-3, is EPEVTQTPSHQVTQMGQEVILRCVPISNHLYFYWYRQILGQKVEFLVSFYNNEISEKSEIFDDQFSVERPDGSNFTLKIRSTKLEDSAMYFCASTLQGRTGNTIYFGEGSWLTVV.

This clone was seen only once. V and J are TRBV18 and TRBJ1-1; D ambiguous. The CDR3 totals 15 residues. V was cut by 0 bases and J by 1 base, with 9 bases left in between. The germline V gene encodes CDR1 KGHSH and CDR2 LQKENI. This CDR3 is CASSPPSQRNTEAFF. The DNA of the CDR3 is TGTGCCAGCTCACCACCGTCTCAGCGGAACACTGAAGCTTTCTTT.

In nucleotides, the CDR3 is TGTGCCAGTAGTATGGAAGGACAGGGGCCGAGGGGTTCACCCCTCCACTTT. Translating it yields CASSMEGQGPRGSPLHF. This rearrangement joins TRBV19 to TRBJ1-6, with 9 bases matching TRBD1. The J segment lost 9 bases and the V segment lost 3 bases, leaving 12 bases of the junction unmatched. Per the germline V gene, CDR1 is LNHDA and CDR2 is SQIVND (reference sequence). The CDR3 is 17 residues long.

The chain employs TRBV4-1 and TRBJ2-3, with D possibly being TRBD2 (5 bases). The CDR3 consists of 13 residues. Germline V lookup: CDR1 MGHRA, CDR2 YSYEKL. The V end was cut by 1 base, the J end by 4 bases, with 6 bases between. CDR3 bases: TGCGCCAGCAGCCAAGGGGAGTCAGATACGCAGTATTTT. It codes for CASSQGESDTQYF.

This sequence joins TRBV6-6 and TRBJ2-1; 11 nucleotides align to TRBD2. J gave up 4 bases and V 4 bases, and 0 bases lay outside the gene matches. The CDR3 extends over 14 amino acids. Looked up from germline, CDR1 is MNHNY and CDR2 is SVGAGI (reference sequence). CDR3 residues: CASSSSGRYNEQFF. The CDR3 coding sequence is TGTGCCAGCAGTTCTAGCGGGAGGTACAATGAGCAGTTCTTC.

This clone appeared once. This chain joins TRBV2 and TRBJ1-2, with 7 bases fitting TRBD1. With V trimmed by 6 bases and J by 3 bases, 7 bases remained unmatched. The CDR3 sequence is 14 residues long. Germline CDR1 reads SNHLY; CDR2 reads FYNNEI. The DNA of the CDR3 is TGTGCCAGCAGGATGGACAGGTTCGACTATGGCTACACCTTC. Protein sequence: CASRMDRFDYGYTF.

The V and J genes are TRBV12-5 and TRBJ2-3; 12 positions agree with TRBD2. CDR3 size: 15 residues. Looked up from germline, CDR1 is LGHNT and CDR2 is FRNRAP. Germline trimming cut 6 bases from V and 11 bases from J; bases unmatched to any gene: 12. The CDR3 DNA follows: TGTGCTAGTGGAGTGACTAGCGGGGGACGCGGCGGGCAGTATTTT. Translated, it gives CASGVTSGGRGGQYF.

This clone was seen a single time. This sequence joins TRBV4-2 and TRBJ2-7; 7 bases are a match to TRBD1. Germline CDR1 is LGHNA and CDR2 is YNFKEQ. Trimming at V came to 0 bases and at J to 4 bases, leaving 6 bases not matched to a gene. The CDR3 spans 15 residues. CDR3 residues: CASSQERQGRYEQYF. DNA of the CDR3: TGTGCCAGCAGCCAAGAGAGACAGGGTAGATACGAGCAGTACTTC.

The chain carries TRBV7-9 and TRBJ2-3, with 10 nucleotides matching TRBD1. CDR3 length: 17 amino acids. CDR1 and CDR2 (germline): SEHNR, FQNEAQ (reference sequence). V dropped 5 bases and J dropped 3; count of bases not matched to a gene: 11. The CDR3 DNA sequence: TGTGCCAGCAGCCAACCCCGGGACAGGGGAGGGACAGATACGCAGTATTTT. Translated: CASSQPRDRGGTDTQYF.

This chain uses TRBV25-1 with TRBJ1-2, with a tentative D call TRBD1 (5 bases). The V gene's germline CDR1 is MGHDK and CDR2 SYGVNS. The CDR3 covers 14 residues. With 4 bases removed from V and 4 bases from J, the gap between germline ends came to 13 bases. CDR3 sequence: CASSAGGTFYGYTF. DNA for the CDR3: TGTGCCAGCAGTGCGGGGGGTACGTTCTATGGCTACACCTTC.

This clone was detected once. The chain couples TRBV2 to TRBJ2-3; 11 bases fit TRBD2. J lost 6 bases, V lost 8 bases, and 4 bases had no gene match. The germline V gene has CDR1 SNHLY and CDR2 FYNNEI. This CDR3 has 13 residues. DNA for the CDR3: TGTGCCAGCCAGACTAGCGGGGTTGATACGCAGTATTTT. Residues: CASQTSGVDTQYF.